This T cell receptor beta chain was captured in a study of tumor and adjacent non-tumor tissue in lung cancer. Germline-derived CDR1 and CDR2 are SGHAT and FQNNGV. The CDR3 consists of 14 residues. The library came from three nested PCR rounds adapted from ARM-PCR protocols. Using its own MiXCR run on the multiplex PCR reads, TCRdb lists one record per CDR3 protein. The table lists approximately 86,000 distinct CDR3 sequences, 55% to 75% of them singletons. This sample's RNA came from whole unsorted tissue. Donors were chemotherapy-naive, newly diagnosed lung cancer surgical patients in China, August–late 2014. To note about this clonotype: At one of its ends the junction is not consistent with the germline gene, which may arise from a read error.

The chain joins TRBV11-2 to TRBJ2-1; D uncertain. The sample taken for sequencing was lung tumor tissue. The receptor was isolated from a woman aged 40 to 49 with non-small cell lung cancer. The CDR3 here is CSSSLEWGYNEQFF. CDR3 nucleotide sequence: TGTTCCAGCAGCCTAGAGTGGGGATACAATGAGCAGTTCTTC.